The next 6 T cell receptor beta chains were all read from a single sample in a study of cytomegalovirus exposure and HLA in healthy donors. 60 Vbeta and 13 Jbeta primers were used in PCR. The protocol was immunoSEQ multiplex PCR, while the TCRdb copy is restricted to in-frame clones and leaves out a portion. Here the sample spans approximately 160,000 clones, 75% to 85% being singletons. Material: PBMCs. These receptor sequences come from a woman in her thirties in good health and CMV-seropositive.

This chain joins TRBV28 and TRBJ1-5; TRBD1 aligns across 8 bases. V shed 5 bases and J 0 bases; nucleotides not matched to a gene: 12. The CDR3 is made up of 18 amino acids. Germline V gene lookup returns CDR1 MDHEN and CDR2 SYDVKM. This CDR3 is CASSLRQGIYHSNQPQHF. The CDR3 DNA reads as TGTGCCAGCAGTCTACGACAGGGGATTTACCATAGCAATCAGCCCCAGCATTTT. The complete variable domain, with remaining parts taken from reference TRBV28 and TRBJ1-5, reads DVKVTQSSRYLVKRTGEKVFLECVQDMDHENMFWYRQDPGLGLRLIYFSYDVKMKEKGDIPEGYSVSREKKERFSLILESASTNQTSMYLCASSLRQGIYHSNQPQHFGDGTRLSIL.

J is TRBJ1-1 and V is TRBV19; D gene uncertain. The CDR3 sequence is 13 residues long. CDR1 is LNHDA, CDR2 SQIVND, per germline (reference sequence). V was shortened by 5 bases and J by 3 bases, with 10 bases between the two germline ends. CDR3 sequence: CASSSRSHTEAFF. For the CDR3, the DNA is TGTGCCAGTAGTTCCAGGTCCCACACTGAAGCTTTCTTT.

The genes are TRBV30 and TRBJ2-3, with 12 bases that match TRBD2. The CDR3 is 15 amino acids. Per germline, CDR1 GTSNPN and CDR2 SVGIG (reference sequence). V lost 5 bases, J lost 6 bases, and 9 bases stayed unmatched. The chain's CDR3 is CAWGTSGRRGDTQYF. The CDR3 region has the DNA TGTGCCTGGGGAACTAGCGGGAGGCGGGGGGATACGCAGTATTTT.

The rearrangement joins TRBV10-3 to TRBJ2-1, with 9 bases lining up with TRBD2. Germline trimming cut 4 bases from V and 8 bases from J; bases unmatched to any gene: 3. The CDR3 runs to 13 residues. Germline-derived CDR1 and CDR2 are ENHRY and SYGVKD. CDR3 sequence reads: CAISGVAGDEQFF. The CDR3 nucleotides are TGTGCCATCAGTGGGGTAGCGGGAGATGAGCAGTTCTTC.

This rearrangement joins TRBV19 to TRBJ2-7; 8 bases map to TRBD2. There are 14 residues in the CDR3. CDR1 and CDR2 (germline): LNHDA, SQIVND (reference sequence). V dropped 5 bases and J dropped 2; count of bases not matched to a gene: 5. The CDR3 sequence is CASSFTSGTYEQYF. The CDR3 nucleotides read TGTGCCAGTAGTTTCACTAGCGGTACCTACGAGCAGTACTTC.

The genes are TRBV5-1 and TRBJ2-3; 8 bases are a match to TRBD2. CDR3 length equals 18 residues. Germline V gene lookup returns CDR1 SGHRS and CDR2 YFSETQ. With V trimmed by 4 bases and J by 0 bases, 13 bases remained unmatched. This CDR3 reads CASSHGGGGRTSTDTQYF. CDR3 DNA sequence: TGCGCCAGCAGCCATGGGGGTGGCGGGAGGACTAGCACAGATACGCAGTATTTT.